The 17 T cell receptor beta chains in this list originate from one sample, sequenced in a study of shared clonotypes between healthy human individuals. Produced via immunoSEQ multiplex PCR; TCRdb's table is partial and in-frame only. This repertoire shows roughly 2.2 million clones, approximately 95% found once; its top ten account for 0.35% to 0.5%. The sample comprised naive CD4+ T cells from PBMCs. Subset here: CD45RA+ positively selected. The receptors here all came from a man between 18 and 35 years old in good health. Some clones in this sample may be carry-over from other donors' samples.

The chain is built from TRBV6-1 and TRBJ2-5, with D perhaps matching TRBD1 (6 bases). Trimming shortened V by 3 bases and J by 4 bases, and 12 bases separated the two germline ends. Germline assignment: CDR1 MNHNS and CDR2 SASEGT. The CDR3 runs to 14 residues. CDR3 residues: CASSDIRGGETQYF. For the CDR3, the DNA is TGTGCCAGCAGTGATATCAGGGGCGGAGAGACCCAGTACTTC.

This chain connects TRBV2 to TRBJ2-2; D is uncertain. This CDR3 is built from 11 residues. Trimming cost V 5 bases and J 8 bases, with 6 bases left between them. Germline lookup yields CDR1 SNHLY and CDR2 FYNNEI. CDR3 DNA: TGTGCCAGCAGTCTCCGGGGGGAGCTGTTTTTT. Translating gives CASSLRGELFF.

The V gene is TRBV28, the J gene TRBJ1-5; D is unclear. The CDR3 extends over 15 amino acids. V dropped 3 bases and J dropped 0 bases, with 9 bases sitting between them. CDR1 MDHEN and CDR2 SYDVKM come from the germline V gene. The CDR3 reads CASSFNRASNQPQHF. Written as DNA, the CDR3 is TGTGCCAGCAGTTTTAACCGGGCTAGCAATCAGCCCCAGCATTTT.

V gene TRBV5-1 combines with J gene TRBJ2-5, with D perhaps assigned TRBD1 or TRBD2 (5 bases each). V was pared by 4 bases and J by 1 base, with 11 bases between. The CDR3 is made up of 14 amino acids. Germline V gene data show CDR1 as SGHRS and CDR2 as YFSETQ. Written as DNA, the CDR3 is TGCGCCAGCAGCCCGGGACGGGCCCAAGAGACCCAGTACTTC. This translates into CASSPGRAQETQYF.

With respect to this clone: This CDR3 is also generated by other DNA sequences in the sample. The rearrangement joins TRBV5-1 to TRBJ2-7; perhaps TRBD2 as D (5 bases). Trimming removed 4 bases at V and 0 bases at J, with 8 bases between. Germline V gene sequence: CDR1 SGHRS, CDR2 YFSETQ. The CDR3 extends over 13 amino acids. Written as DNA, the CDR3 is TGCGCCAGCAGCCCGGGAAGCTCCTACGAGCAGTACTTC. The encoded protein is CASSPGSSYEQYF.

The V call is TRBV7-9, the J call TRBJ1-4; D ambiguous. Germline loops: CDR1 SEHNR, CDR2 FQNEAQ (reference sequence). V was pared by 5 bases and J by 8 bases, with 15 bases between. CDR3 length equals 14 residues. The CDR3 DNA reads as TGTGCCAGCAGCCGCCGGGAGACACAGGAAAAACTGTTTTTT. It codes for CASSRRETQEKLFF. The full variable domain, with the rest looked up from reference TRBV7-9 and TRBJ1-4, is DTGVSQNPRHKITKRGQNVTFRCDPISEHNRLYWYRQTLGQGPEFLTYFQNEAQLEKSRLLSDRFSAERPKGSFSTLEIQRTEQGDSAMYLCASSRRETQEKLFFGSGTQLSVL.

The rearrangement joins TRBV6-1 to TRBJ2-7, with a possible D match to TRBD2 (6 bases). V was pared by 7 bases and J by 0 bases, with 16 bases between. The CDR3 consists of 15 residues. Germline V gene data show CDR1 as MNHNS and CDR2 as SASEGT. The CDR3 sequence: CASTPGGSTSYEQYF. CDR3 nucleotides: TGTGCCAGCACGCCCGGGGGATCAACCTCCTACGAGCAGTACTTC.

CDR3 residues: CASSLSKQYF. CDR3 bases: TGTGCCAGCAGCCTATCCAAGCAGTACTTC. The chain couples TRBV7-3 to TRBJ2-7; D is uncertain. V gave up 5 bases and J gave up 8 bases, with 7 bases separating them. Germline V gene sequence: CDR1 SGHTA, CDR2 FQGTGA. The CDR3 has 10 amino acids.

The CDR3 nucleotides are TGTGCCAGCACCGCCCCCACAAATGAGCAGTTCTTC. Translation: CASTAPTNEQFF. The rearrangement links TRBV6-5 to TRBJ2-1; D is ambiguous. The CDR3 length is 12 residues. V was trimmed by 7 bases and J by 7 bases, leaving 11 bases between them. Germline-derived CDR1 and CDR2 are MNHEY and SVGAGI.

V is TRBV7-3 and J is TRBJ1-1, with 7 bases lining up with TRBD1. Trimming took 3 bases from V and 6 from J; bases not matched to a gene: 10. Germline-derived CDR1 and CDR2 are SGHTA and FQGTGA. This CDR3 contains 15 residues. The CDR3 region has the DNA TGTGCCAGCAGCTTTGGTGGAGGGGGCGCCTCTGAAGCTTTCTTT. It translates to CASSFGGGGASEAFF.

The genes are TRBV4-1 and TRBJ1-3; D perhaps matches TRBD1 (6 bases). The V and J ends lost 2 bases and 0 bases respectively, with 14 bases between them. Germline CDR1 and CDR2: MGHRA and YSYEKL. The CDR3 is made up of 17 amino acids. The CDR3 bases are TGCGCCAGCAGCCAACTATTGACAGGCTACTCTGGAAACACCATATATTTT. It translates to CASSQLLTGYSGNTIYF.

Remarks on this clone: The sample holds other DNA sequences that translate to the same CDR3. V gene TRBV5-4 combines with J gene TRBJ2-7; 8 nucleotides line up with TRBD1. Trimming removed 4 bases from V and 0 bases from J; junction bases left unmatched: 6. This CDR3 is built from 15 residues. The germline V gene encodes CDR1 SGHNT and CDR2 YYREEE (reference sequence). In DNA, the CDR3 is TGTGCCAGCAGCCTCGGACAGGGACTCTCCTACGAGCAGTACTTC. It translates to CASSLGQGLSYEQYF.

The genes are TRBV5-6 and TRBJ1-3; the D gene is possibly TRBD1 (6 bases). Germline CDR1 reads SGHDT; CDR2 reads YYEEEE. This CDR3 is 16 amino acids long. Trimming stripped 2 bases from V and 0 bases from J, with 12 bases between. CDR3 protein: CASSLRTAFSGNTIYF. CDR3 DNA: TGTGCCAGCAGCTTACGGACAGCTTTCTCTGGAAACACCATATATTTT.

The V call is TRBV9, the J call TRBJ1-4; maybe TRBD1 (5 bases). The V and J ends lost 3 bases and 7 bases respectively, with 13 bases between them. The CDR3 runs 14 residues. CDR1 and CDR2 from the germline V gene are SGDLS and YYNGEE. The CDR3 reads CASSGEGFSEKLFF. The CDR3 DNA follows: TGTGCCAGCAGCGGGGAGGGGTTTAGTGAAAAACTGTTTTTT.

This clone is a singleton in its sample. The chain recombines TRBV7-2 with TRBJ1-5, with TRBD1 matching over 7 bases. The germline V gene encodes CDR1 SGHTA and CDR2 FQGNSA. The CDR3 is made up of 14 amino acids. Trimming at V came to 9 bases and at J to 4 bases, leaving 9 bases not matched to a gene. CDR3 sequence reads: CASQTGLRNQPQHF. In nucleotides, the CDR3 is TGTGCCAGTCAGACAGGGCTACGGAATCAGCCCCAGCATTTT.

The chain uses TRBV5-1 and TRBJ2-5; D may be TRBD2 (6 bases). Between the trimmed V and J ends, which lost 0 bases and 1 base, there was a span of 10 bases. The CDR3 loop spans 15 amino acids. The V gene's germline CDR1 is SGHRS and CDR2 YFSETQ. CDR3 amino acids: CASSLVAGTQETQYF. The DNA of the CDR3 is TGCGCCAGCAGCTTGGTCGCGGGAACCCAAGAGACCCAGTACTTC.

This clone showed up just a few times. This chain uses TRBV4-2 with TRBJ1-1; D possibly corresponds to TRBD1 (5 bases). CDR1 and CDR2 (germline): LGHNA, YNFKEQ. Trimming stripped 2 bases from V and 3 bases from J, with 10 bases between. The length of the CDR3 is 14 residues. This CDR3 is CASSQQLGDTEAFF. DNA of the CDR3: TGTGCCAGCAGCCAACAACTGGGGGACACTGAAGCTTTCTTT.